This T cell receptor beta chain is drawn from a study of vaccination effects on CD4 cells after COVID-19. The study, taken as a whole, reports: Within healthy vaccinees, only 1 of 255 vaccine-induced clones displayed cross-reactivity with common cold coronaviruses. There were few convalescent patients in the study and no early post-infection timepoints. Vaccine- and infection-induced clones showed marked clonal contraction late following vaccination.

A word on this clone: What it recognizes is unknown.

TCRdb's table, derived via immunoSEQ multiplex PCR, lists solely in-frame clones and lacks some. The repertoire holds 65,000 to 90,000 clones, with 78% as singletons. Antigen-specific CD4+ T cell clonotypes were called by their expansion after viral peptide-pool culture in ViraFEST. Following 10 days of culture, CD4+ T cells were isolated. The study found no prior SARS-CoV-2 infection in the vaccine recipients, who tested negative for nucleocapsid antibodies. Each well held two million PBMC cultured with around 9.2 ug/ml peptides and 8 to 10 IU/ml IL-2. Germline CDR1 MNHEY, CDR2 SVGAGI. Trimming removed 7 bases at V and 3 bases at J, with 13 bases between. The CDR3 runs 13 residues.

The receptor's source is a human donor who received a COVID-19 vaccine. The chain has TRBV6-5 and TRBJ2-7; tentative D call: TRBD1 (5 bases). This specimen was CD4+ T cells from PBMCs cultured with SARS-CoV-2 spike peptides, taken before COVID-19 vaccination. The CDR3, as DNA: TGTGCCAGCACACCCGCAGGGAACTACGAGCAGTACGTC. Translating gives CASTPAGNYEQYV.